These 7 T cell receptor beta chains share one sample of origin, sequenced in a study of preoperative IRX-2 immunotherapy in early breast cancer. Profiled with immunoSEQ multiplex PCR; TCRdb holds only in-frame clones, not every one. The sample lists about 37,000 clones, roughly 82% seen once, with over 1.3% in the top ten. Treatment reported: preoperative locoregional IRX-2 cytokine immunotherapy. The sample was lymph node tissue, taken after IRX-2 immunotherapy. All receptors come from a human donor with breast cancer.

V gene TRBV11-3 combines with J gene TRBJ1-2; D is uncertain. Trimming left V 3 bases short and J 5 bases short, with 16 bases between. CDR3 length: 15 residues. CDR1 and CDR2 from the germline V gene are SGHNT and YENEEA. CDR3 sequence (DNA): TGTGCCAGCAGCTTGGTGTCCCCTATGAGTTATGGCTACACCTTC. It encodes CASSLVSPMSYGYTF. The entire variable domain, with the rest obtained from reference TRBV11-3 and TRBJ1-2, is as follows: EAGVVQSPRYKIIEKKQPVAFWCNPISGHNTLYWYLQNLGQGPELLIRYENEEAVDDSQLPKDRFSAERLKGVDSTLKIQPAELGDSAVYLCASSLVSPMSYGYTFGSGTRLTVV.

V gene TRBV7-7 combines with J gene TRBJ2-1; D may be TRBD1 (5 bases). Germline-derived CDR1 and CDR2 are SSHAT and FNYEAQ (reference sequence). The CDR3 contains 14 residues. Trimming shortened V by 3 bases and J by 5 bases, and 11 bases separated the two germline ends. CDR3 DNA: TGTGCCAGCAGCTTGGTGGCAGGGAACAATGAGCAGTTCTTC. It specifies CASSLVAGNNEQFF.

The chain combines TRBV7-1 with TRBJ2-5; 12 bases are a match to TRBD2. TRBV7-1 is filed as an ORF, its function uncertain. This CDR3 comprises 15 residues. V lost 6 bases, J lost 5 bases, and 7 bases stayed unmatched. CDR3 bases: TGTGCCAGCAGGAGGACTAGCGGGGAAGGGGAGACCCAGTACTTC. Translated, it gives CASRRTSGEGETQYF.

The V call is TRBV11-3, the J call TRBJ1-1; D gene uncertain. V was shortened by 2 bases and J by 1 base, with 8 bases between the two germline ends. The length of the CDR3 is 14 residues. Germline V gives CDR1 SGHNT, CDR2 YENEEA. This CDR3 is CASSLLTGNTEAFF. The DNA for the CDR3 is TGTGCCAGCAGCTTACTAACCGGGAACACTGAAGCTTTCTTT.

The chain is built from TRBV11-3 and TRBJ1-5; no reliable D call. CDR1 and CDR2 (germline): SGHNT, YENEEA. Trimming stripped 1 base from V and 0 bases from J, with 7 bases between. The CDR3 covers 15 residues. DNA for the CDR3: TGTGCCAGCAGCTTAGGGCCCTATAGCAATCAGCCCCAGCATTTT. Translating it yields CASSLGPYSNQPQHF.

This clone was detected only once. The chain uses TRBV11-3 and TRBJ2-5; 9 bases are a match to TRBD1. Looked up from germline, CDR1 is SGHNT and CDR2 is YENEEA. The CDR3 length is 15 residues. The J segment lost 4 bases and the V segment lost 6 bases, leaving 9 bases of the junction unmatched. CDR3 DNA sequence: TGTGCCAGCAGACCTGGACAGGGGTTAGCAGAGACCCAGTACTTC. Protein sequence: CASRPGQGLAETQYF.

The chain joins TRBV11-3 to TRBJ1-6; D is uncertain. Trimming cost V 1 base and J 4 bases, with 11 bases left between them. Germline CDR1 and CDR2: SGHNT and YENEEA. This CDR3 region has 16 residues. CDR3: CASSLVGGGYNSPLHF. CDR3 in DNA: TGTGCCAGCAGCTTAGTTGGCGGAGGATATAATTCACCCCTCCACTTT.